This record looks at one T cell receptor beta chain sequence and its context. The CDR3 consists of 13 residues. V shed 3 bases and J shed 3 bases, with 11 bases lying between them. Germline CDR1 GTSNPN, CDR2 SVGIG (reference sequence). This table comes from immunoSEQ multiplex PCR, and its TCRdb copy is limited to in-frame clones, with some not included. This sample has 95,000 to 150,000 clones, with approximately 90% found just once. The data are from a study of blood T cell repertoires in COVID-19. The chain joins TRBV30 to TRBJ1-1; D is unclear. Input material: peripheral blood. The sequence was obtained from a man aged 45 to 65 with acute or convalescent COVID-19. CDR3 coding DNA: TGTGCCTGGAGCGAGGGAAGGGACACTGAAGCTTTCTTT. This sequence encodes CAWSEGRDTEAFF. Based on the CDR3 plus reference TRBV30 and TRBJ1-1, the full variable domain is SQTIHQWPATLVQPVGSPLSLECTVEGTSNPNLYWYRQAAGRGLQLLFYSVGIGQISSEVPQNLSASRPQDRQFILSSKKLLLSDSGFYLCAWSEGRDTEAFFGQGTRLTVV.